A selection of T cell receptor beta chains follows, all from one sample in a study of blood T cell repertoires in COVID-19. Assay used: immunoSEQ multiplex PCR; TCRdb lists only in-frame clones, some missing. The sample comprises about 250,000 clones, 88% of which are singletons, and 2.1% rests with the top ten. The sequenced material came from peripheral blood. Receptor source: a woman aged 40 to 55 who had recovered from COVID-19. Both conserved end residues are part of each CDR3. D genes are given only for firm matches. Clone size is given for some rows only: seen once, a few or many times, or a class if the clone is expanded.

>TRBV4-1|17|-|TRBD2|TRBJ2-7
CASSQDVMAGGAYEQYF
TGCGCCAGCAGCCAAGATGTAATGGCGGGAGGAGCCTACGAGCAGTACTTC
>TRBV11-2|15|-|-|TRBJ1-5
CASSPAGTLNQPQHF
TGTGCCAGCAGCCCCGCCGGGACACTCAATCAGCCCCAGCATTTT
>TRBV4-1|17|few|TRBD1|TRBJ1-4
CASSQGSGGPDSEKLFF
TGCGCCAGCAGCCAAGGGTCAGGGGGCCCGGACTCGGAAAAACTGTTTTTT
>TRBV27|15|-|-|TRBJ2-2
CASSLMRGYTGELFF
TGTGCCAGCAGTTTGATGCGGGGCTACACCGGGGAGCTGTTTTTT
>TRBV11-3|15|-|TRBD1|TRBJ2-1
CASSSRGIPYNEQFF
TGTGCCAGCAGCTCCAGGGGGATACCCTACAATGAGCAGTTCTTC
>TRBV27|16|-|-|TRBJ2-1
CASSLSANRPYNEQFF
TGTGCCAGCAGTTTATCGGCCAACCGCCCCTACAATGAGCAGTTCTTC
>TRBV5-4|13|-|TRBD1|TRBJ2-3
CASSTVRGDTQYF
TGTGCCAGCAGCACTGTCAGGGGGGATACGCAGTATTTT
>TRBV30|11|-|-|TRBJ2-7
CAWSVRGEQYF
TGTGCCTGGAGTGTCCGGGGCGAGCAGTACTTC
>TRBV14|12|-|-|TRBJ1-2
CASSTQGFGYTF
TGTGCCAGCAGCACACAGGGTTTCGGCTACACCTTC
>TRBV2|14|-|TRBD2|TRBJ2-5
CASRSASGGREGDF
TGTGCCAGCAGGTCTGCTAGCGGGGGCCGGGAGGGTGACTTC
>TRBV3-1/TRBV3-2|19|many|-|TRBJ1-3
CASSHKARTDHHSGNTIYF
TGTGCCAGCAGCCATAAAGCTCGGACAGACCATCACTCTGGAAACACCATATATTTT
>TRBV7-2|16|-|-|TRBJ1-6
CASSLTSWAPNSPLHF
TGTGCCAGCAGCTTAACATCGTGGGCCCCAAATTCACCCCTCCACTTT
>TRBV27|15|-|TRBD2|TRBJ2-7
CASRKMGGSAYEQYF
TGTGCCAGCAGAAAAATGGGGGGGTCCGCCTACGAGCAGTACTTC
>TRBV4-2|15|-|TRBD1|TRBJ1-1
CASSPRQGKNTEAFF
TGTGCCAGCAGCCCCCGACAGGGAAAGAACACTGAAGCTTTCTTT
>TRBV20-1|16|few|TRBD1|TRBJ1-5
CSASDRDSNPYQPQHF
TGCAGTGCTAGTGACAGGGACTCGAACCCTTATCAGCCCCAGCATTTT
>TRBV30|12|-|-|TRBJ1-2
CAWTRESYGYTF
TGTGCCTGGACTAGGGAGAGCTATGGCTACACCTTC
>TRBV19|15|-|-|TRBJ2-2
CASTPWGWGTGELFF
TGTGCCAGTACACCGTGGGGCTGGGGCACCGGGGAGCTGTTTTTT
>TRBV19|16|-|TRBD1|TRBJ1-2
CASSAPGDRGLAGYTF
TGTGCCAGTAGTGCCCCGGGGGACAGGGGATTAGCTGGCTACACCTTC
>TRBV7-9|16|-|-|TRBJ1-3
CASTLAGGSSGNTIYF
TGTGCCAGCACTTTAGCTGGGGGCAGCTCTGGAAACACCATATATTTT
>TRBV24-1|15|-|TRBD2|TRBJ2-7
CATSETSAAIYEQYF
TGTGCCACCAGTGAGACTAGCGCTGCTATCTACGAGCAGTACTTC
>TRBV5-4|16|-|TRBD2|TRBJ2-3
CASSLAGGRGTDTQYF
TGTGCCAGCAGCTTGGCCGGCGGGAGGGGGACAGATACGCAGTATTTT
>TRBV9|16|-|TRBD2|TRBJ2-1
CASSVVAGSSYNEQFF
TGTGCCAGCAGCGTTGTAGCGGGTAGCTCCTACAATGAGCAGTTCTTC
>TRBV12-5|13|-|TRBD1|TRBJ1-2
CASASDRNYGYTF
TGTGCTAGTGCCTCGGACAGGAACTATGGCTACACCTTC
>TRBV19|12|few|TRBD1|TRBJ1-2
CASGGTGYGYTF
TGTGCCAGTGGAGGGACAGGGTATGGCTACACCTTC
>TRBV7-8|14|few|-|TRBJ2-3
CASSLWSDTDTQYF
TGTGCCAGCAGCTTATGGAGTGACACAGATACGCAGTATTTT
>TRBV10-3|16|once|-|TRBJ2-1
CAISEGGGLIYNEQFF
TGTGCCATCAGTGAAGGGGGGGGACTAATTTACAATGAGCAGTTCTTC
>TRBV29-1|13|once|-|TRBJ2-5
CSVSPQGWETQYF
TGCAGCGTTTCCCCACAGGGTTGGGAGACCCAGTACTTC
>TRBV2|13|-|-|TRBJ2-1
CASSVRGWNEQFF
TGTGCCAGCAGTGTAAGGGGGTGGAATGAGCAGTTCTTC
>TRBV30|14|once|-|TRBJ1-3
CAWSVTSSGNTIYF
TGTGCCTGGAGTGTTACGAGCTCTGGAAACACCATATATTTT
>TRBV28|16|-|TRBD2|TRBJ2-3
CASSTTAAGGRDTQYF
TGTGCCAGCAGTACCACCGCAGCGGGGGGTAGAGATACGCAGTATTTT
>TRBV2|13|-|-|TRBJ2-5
CASTDSREGTQYF
TGTGCCAGCACCGACTCCCGAGAAGGGACCCAGTACTTC
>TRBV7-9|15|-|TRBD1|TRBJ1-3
CASSPQQGLGNTIYF
TGTGCCAGCAGCCCCCAACAGGGGCTTGGAAACACCATATATTTT
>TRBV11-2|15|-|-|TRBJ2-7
CASSLDPGLNYEQYF
TGTGCCAGCAGCTTAGACCCGGGACTTAACTACGAGCAGTACTTC
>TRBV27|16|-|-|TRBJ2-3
CASSLDQGLGTDTQYF
TGTGCCAGCAGTTTAGACCAGGGTCTAGGGACAGATACGCAGTATTTT
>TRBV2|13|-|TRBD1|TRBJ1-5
CASTGTGGQPQHF
TGTGCCAGCACCGGGACAGGGGGGCAGCCCCAGCATTTT
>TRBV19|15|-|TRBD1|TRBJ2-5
CASSVGQGEGETQYF
TGTGCCAGTAGTGTGGGACAGGGTGAAGGAGAGACCCAGTACTTC
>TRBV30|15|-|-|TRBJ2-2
CAWSVWAVPTGELFF
TGTGCCTGGAGTGTATGGGCAGTCCCCACCGGGGAGCTGTTTTTT
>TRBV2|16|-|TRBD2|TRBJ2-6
CASSEGGTSGANVLTF
TGTGCCAGCAGTGAAGGGGGGACTAGTGGGGCCAACGTCCTGACTTTC
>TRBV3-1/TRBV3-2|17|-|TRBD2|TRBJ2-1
CASSRQSKTSGGDEQFF
TGTGCCAGCAGCCGACAATCAAAGACTAGCGGGGGCGATGAGCAGTTCTTC
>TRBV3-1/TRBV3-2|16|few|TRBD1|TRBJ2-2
CASSQGTGVRTGELFF
TGTGCCAGCAGCCAAGGGACAGGGGTGAGGACCGGGGAGCTGTTTTTT
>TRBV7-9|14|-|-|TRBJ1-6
CASSLGQPDSPLHF
TGTGCCAGCAGCTTAGGACAGCCCGATTCACCCCTCCACTTT
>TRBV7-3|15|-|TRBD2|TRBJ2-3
CASSRTRGGADTQYF
TGTGCCAGCAGCCGGACTAGAGGAGGGGCAGATACGCAGTATTTT
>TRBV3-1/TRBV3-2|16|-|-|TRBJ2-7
CASTGSGLSLGYEQYF
TGTGCCAGCACGGGATCGGGACTCTCTTTGGGCTACGAGCAGTACTTC
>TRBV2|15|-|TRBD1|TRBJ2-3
CASSAGTGSTDTQYF
TGTGCCAGCAGTGCAGGGACAGGGAGCACAGATACGCAGTATTTT
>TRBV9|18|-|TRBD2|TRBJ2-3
CASSAGTSGGVLTDTQYF
TGTGCCAGCAGCGCCGGGACTAGCGGGGGAGTCCTCACAGATACGCAGTATTTT
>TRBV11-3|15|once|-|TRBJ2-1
CASSSLGVSYNEQFF
TGTGCCAGCAGCTCACTCGGAGTCTCCTACAATGAGCAGTTCTTC
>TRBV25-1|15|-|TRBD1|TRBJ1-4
CASRSDRATNEKLFF
TGTGCCAGCAGGTCCGACAGGGCAACTAATGAAAAACTGTTTTTT
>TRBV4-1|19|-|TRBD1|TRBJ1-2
CASSQDSGLRTGVNYGYTF
TGCGCCAGCAGCCAAGATAGTGGGCTGCGGACAGGAGTTAACTATGGCTACACCTTC
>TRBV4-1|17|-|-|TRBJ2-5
CASSQNEELVIQETQYF
TGCGCCAGCAGCCAAAACGAAGAACTAGTCATCCAAGAGACCCAGTACTTC
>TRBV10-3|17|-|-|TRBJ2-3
CAISGGEGGDTRDTQYF
TGTGCCATCAGTGGAGGTGAGGGGGGGGACACACGAGATACGCAGTATTTT
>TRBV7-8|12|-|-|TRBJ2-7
CASSTSSYEQYF
TGTGCCAGCAGCACCTCTAGCTACGAGCAGTACTTC
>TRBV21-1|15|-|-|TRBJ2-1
CASSYRDRGLYEQFF
TGTGCCAGCAGCTACCGGGACAGGGGGCTTTATGAGCAGTTCTTC